Presented here are 28 T cell receptor beta chains from one specimen sequenced in a study of T-cell reconstitution after alpha-beta-depleted transplantation in children. The TCRbeta library was prepared with unique molecular identifiers. In TCRdb, the PCR reads were re-called with MiXCR into one record per CDR3 protein. The data contain approximately 85,000 distinct CDR3 sequences, 15% to 18% of them singletons. The starting material was PBMCs, mostly from graft donor cells, obtained 180 days after TCRalphabeta/CD19-depleted stem cell transplant. Receptor source: a male patient under 10 years old who had a stem cell transplant for acute lymphoblastic leukemia, so the T cells may come from the graft donor.

This clonotype was counted only a few times. This sequence joins TRBV20-1 and TRBJ2-7, with D possibly matching TRBD1 (5 bases). This CDR3 has 15 amino acids. Germline assignment: CDR1 DFQATT and CDR2 SNEGSKA (reference sequence). Trimming pared 0 bases from V and 3 bases from J, leaving 15 bases between. CDR3 bases: TGCAGTGCTAGAGATCCGGGCCAGGGCAACTACGAGCAGTACTTC. It specifies CSARDPGQGNYEQYF.

This clonotype was observed a handful of times. CDR3 DNA sequence: TGCAGTGCCAATTCGGGACAGGGGGCGCCGGTCAATGAGCAGTTCTTC. Its translation: CSANSGQGAPVNEQFF. The chain recombines TRBV20-1 with TRBJ2-1; 12 positions agree with TRBD1. Germline trimming cut 6 bases from V and 6 bases from J; bases unmatched to any gene: 12. This CDR3 contains 16 residues. Looked up from germline, CDR1 is DFQATT and CDR2 is SNEGSKA (reference sequence).

For this clonotype: Given a much more abundant clone one base away, this may be a read error. The chain couples TRBV9 to TRBJ1-2; no definite D call. This CDR3 has 16 amino acids. Germline lookup yields CDR1 SGDLS and CDR2 YYNGEE. Trimming took 0 bases from V and 7 from J, leaving 19 bases between them. The CDR3 DNA reads as TGTGCCAGCAGCGTAGCTCAACGGCCGGCCTACTGTGGCTACACCTTC. It translates to CASSVAQRPAYCGYTF. The full variable domain, completed using reference TRBV9 and TRBJ1-2, is DSGVTQTPKHLITATGQRVTLRCSPRSGDLSVYWYQQSLDQGLQFLIQYYNGEERAKGNILERFSAQQFPDLHSELNLSSLELGDSALYFCASSVAQRPAYCGYTFGSGTRLTVV.

This clonotype was counted once. The rearrangement joins TRBV20-1 to TRBJ2-7; D unresolved. Germline loops: CDR1 DFQATT, CDR2 SNEGSKA (reference sequence). The CDR3 contains 14 residues. Trimming cost V 4 bases and J 6 bases, with 19 bases left between them. The CDR3: CSATPRRPGSEQYF. CDR3 DNA: TGCAGTGCTACCCCACGGCGCCCCGGGTCCGAGCAGTACTTC.

This chain's CDR3 is CATSDSGQGIGANVLTF. The CDR3 nucleotides are TGTGCCACCAGTGATTCCGGACAGGGGATAGGGGCCAACGTCCTGACTTTC. V gene TRBV24-1 combines with J gene TRBJ2-6; TRBD1 aligns across 9 bases. The CDR3 is made up of 17 amino acids. The V and J ends lost 2 bases and 4 bases, in that order; junction bases with no gene match: 5. CDR1 is KGHDR and CDR2 is SFDVKD in the germline V gene.

This chain connects TRBV5-6 to TRBJ2-1; 9 bases are a match to TRBD2. Germline lookup yields CDR1 SGHDT and CDR2 YYEEEE. V was pared by 1 base and J by 4 bases, with 3 bases of the junction left unmatched. CDR3 size: 15 residues. For the CDR3, the DNA is TGTGCCAGCAGCTTGTGGCTAGCGGGGTACAATGAGCAGTTCTTC. This translates into CASSLWLAGYNEQFF.

CDR3: CASSRASGANVLTF. CDR3 sequence (DNA): TGTGCCAGCAGTAGGGCGTCTGGGGCCAACGTCCTGACTTTC. The rearrangement links TRBV12-3 or TRBV12-4 to TRBJ2-6; D unclear. The V end lost 5 bases, the J end lost 1 base, and 6 bases lay between the germline ends. The length of the CDR3 is 14 residues.

This clonotype was picked up many times. This chain links TRBV10-3 with TRBJ2-3; TRBD1 matches 7 bases. CDR1 ENHRY and CDR2 SYGVKD come from the germline V gene. Losses at the gene ends were 7 bases for V and 2 bases for J; bases not matched to a gene: 3. The CDR3 totals 13 residues. CDR3 nucleotides: TGTGCCATCACGAAGGGGGCCACAGATACGCAGTATTTT. Encoded protein: CAITKGATDTQYF.

The genes are TRBV19 and TRBJ2-5; D not certain. The CDR3 is 15 amino acids. CDR1 and CDR2 (germline): LNHDA, SQIVND (reference sequence). V was shortened by 6 bases and J by 4 bases, with 18 bases between the two germline ends. In DNA, the CDR3 is TGTGCCAGTAGCCCACCCAACACAGCCAGAGAGACCCAGTACTTC. It codes for CASSPPNTARETQYF.

This sequence joins TRBV4-3 and TRBJ2-7; no firm D call. Germline V gene lookup returns CDR1 LGHNA and CDR2 YSLEER. Trimming took off 7 bases at V and 2 bases at J, with 3 bases between the two ends. There are 10 residues in the CDR3. The CDR3 nucleotides read TGCGCCAGCAAGCCCTACGAGCAGTACTTC. Its translation is CASKPYEQYF.

The chain is built from TRBV20-1 and TRBJ2-3, with TRBD2 matching 8 bases. After removal of 2 bases from V and 0 bases from J, the junction contained 7 bases not matched to a gene. CDR1 and CDR2 (germline): DFQATT, SNEGSKA (reference sequence). The CDR3 contains 16 residues. In DNA, the CDR3 is TGCAGTGCTAGACCCATAGCGGGGCCTAGCACAGATACGCAGTATTTT. It translates to CSARPIAGPSTDTQYF.

This chain connects TRBV27 to TRBJ1-5, with D maybe TRBD1 (5 bases). The V gene's germline CDR1 is MNHEY and CDR2 SMNVEV (reference sequence). Trimming removed 0 bases at V and 6 bases at J, with 18 bases between. This CDR3 comprises 17 residues. Written as DNA, the CDR3 is TGTGCCAGCAGTTTATCCTACAGGCCGTTAGCAGCTCAGCCCCAGCATTTT. Encoded protein: CASSLSYRPLAAQPQHF.

This clonotype was counted a single time. This rearrangement joins TRBV5-1 to TRBJ2-2; 9 bases map to TRBD1. Unmatched junction bases numbered 8, after V lost 4 bases and J lost 7 bases. Germline values: CDR1 SGHRS, CDR2 YFSETQ. This CDR3 is 15 amino acids long. The CDR3 protein is CASSGRDRAVGELFF. In DNA form, the CDR3 reads TGCGCCAGCAGCGGCCGGGACAGGGCGGTCGGGGAGCTGTTTTTT.

This chain uses TRBV5-4 with TRBJ2-5; TRBD2 is a possible D gene (5 bases). The germline V gene encodes CDR1 SGHNT and CDR2 YYREEE (reference sequence). The CDR3 is made up of 17 amino acids. Trimming cost V 4 bases and J 1 base, with 20 bases left between them. CDR3 coding DNA: TGTGCCAGCAGCCTCGGGCTAGGGTGGGAGATCCAAGAGACCCAGTACTTC. The encoded protein is CASSLGLGWEIQETQYF.

This clonotype was observed a few times. The chain recombines TRBV7-2 with TRBJ1-2; 11 bases match TRBD1. CDR3 size: 15 residues. V lost 5 bases and J lost 0; bases outside the gene matches: 2. Germline CDR1 is SGHTA and CDR2 is FQGNSA. In DNA form, the CDR3 reads TGTGCCAGCAGCCTGGACAGGGGGCCTAACTATGGCTACACCTTC. This translates into CASSLDRGPNYGYTF.

In its sample, this clonotype was seen a few times. This sequence joins TRBV27 and TRBJ1-1, with D tentatively TRBD1 (5 bases). The CDR3 spans 15 residues. Germline CDR1 MNHEY, CDR2 SMNVEV (reference sequence). Trimming stripped 5 bases from V and 6 bases from J, with 19 bases between. CDR3 loop: CASSPFRRTKSEAFF. DNA for the CDR3: TGTGCCAGCAGTCCGTTTCGACGGACAAAGTCTGAAGCTTTCTTT.

This clonotype was detected a few times. The chain carries TRBV6-5 and TRBJ2-6, with D tentatively TRBD1 (6 bases). Deletions cut 4 bases from V and 0 bases from J, with 7 bases between. Germline V gene lookup returns CDR1 MNHEY and CDR2 SVGAGI. The CDR3 is 15 amino acids. CDR3 protein: CASSFRGSGANVLTF. The CDR3 region has the DNA TGTGCCAGCAGTTTCAGGGGCTCTGGGGCCAACGTCCTGACTTTC.

In this sample, this clonotype turned up many times. V and J are TRBV12-3 or TRBV12-4 and TRBJ2-1, with TRBD2 identical over 13 bases. V gave up 5 bases and J gave up 7 bases; unmatched junction bases: 8. CDR3 length equals 16 residues. CDR3 sequence reads: CASSGSGTSGVNEQFF. CDR3 DNA: TGTGCCAGCAGTGGGTCCGGGACTAGCGGGGTGAATGAGCAGTTCTTC.

V and J are TRBV5-5 and TRBJ1-5; no firm D call. The CDR3 has 15 amino acids. With 0 bases removed from V and 0 bases from J, the gap between germline ends came to 7 bases. Germline CDR1 is SGHKS and CDR2 is YYEKEE (reference sequence). This CDR3 is CASSLGGNSNQPQHF. CDR3 bases: TGTGCCAGCAGCTTGGGGGGAAATAGCAATCAGCCCCAGCATTTT.

This clonotype was seen a few times. The V and J genes are TRBV5-1 and TRBJ1-5; tentatively, D is TRBD1 (6 bases). The CDR3 is made up of 20 amino acids. Trimming cost V 0 bases and J 0 bases, with 22 bases left between them. Germline V lookup: CDR1 SGHRS, CDR2 YFSETQ. For the CDR3, the DNA is TGCGCCAGCAGCTTGGTTCGACCGGGACAAATTGAATATAGCAATCAGCCCCAGCATTTT. Translation: CASSLVRPGQIEYSNQPQHF.

The V gene is TRBV7-9, the J gene TRBJ2-7; 8 positions match TRBD1. CDR3 size: 16 residues. Unmatched junction bases numbered 12, after V lost 3 bases and J lost 5 bases. Per germline, CDR1 SEHNR and CDR2 FQNEAQ (reference sequence). CDR3 coding DNA: TGTGCCAGCAGCTTTCCGGGACAGGCGAAATCCGACGAGCAGTACTTC. Encoded protein: CASSFPGQAKSDEQYF.

This clonotype was detected a few times. V gene TRBV7-8 combines with J gene TRBJ1-5, with a weak D call TRBD1 (5 bases). The ends were cut back, 0 bases at V and 7 bases at J, with 10 bases in the middle. CDR1 and CDR2 (germline): SGHVS, FQNEAQ. This CDR3 contains 14 residues. The DNA for the CDR3 is TGTGCCAGCAGCTTAGCGTTGGGGGGGCAGCCCCAGCATTTT. Protein sequence: CASSLALGGQPQHF. Complete variable domain (other parts from reference TRBV7-8 and TRBJ1-5): GAGVSQSPRYKVAKRGQDVALRCDPISGHVSLFWYQQALGQGPEFLTYFQNEAQLDKSGLPSDRFFAERPEGSVSTLKIQRTQQEDSAVYLCASSLALGGQPQHFGDGTRLSIL.

This clonotype has only a few counts. The chain links TRBV12-3 or TRBV12-4 to TRBJ2-3, with D maybe TRBD2 (7 bases). CDR3 size: 17 residues. The V end was cut by 0 bases, the J end by 5 bases, with 18 bases between. CDR3 DNA: TGTGCCAGCAGTTTAGCCCCCTCCAGGGGCGGGGGAGATACGCAGTATTTT. This translates into CASSLAPSRGGGDTQYF.

CDR3 DNA: TGTGCCACAAAACCCGGGGGCCGGGCCGGGGAGCTGTTTTTT. It codes for CATKPGGRAGELFF. V is TRBV19 and J is TRBJ2-2; either TRBD1 or TRBD2 may supply D (6 bases each). V was cut by 10 bases and J by 6 bases, with 18 bases left in between. This CDR3 contains 14 residues. Per the germline V gene, CDR1 is LNHDA and CDR2 is SQIVND (reference sequence).

The chain carries TRBV4-2 and TRBJ2-7; the match to TRBD1 covers 10 bases. Germline loops: CDR1 LGHNA, CDR2 YNFKEQ. This CDR3 comprises 15 residues. Trimming removed 2 bases from V and 2 bases from J; junction bases left unmatched: 3. The CDR3 here is CASSQRDRGPYEQYF. The CDR3 DNA follows: TGTGCCAGCAGCCAACGTGACAGGGGGCCCTACGAGCAGTACTTC.

This clonotype was seen only a few times. V gene TRBV15 combines with J gene TRBJ1-1, with 7 bases lining up with TRBD1. This CDR3 spans 14 amino acids. CDR1 and CDR2 from the germline V gene are LNHNV and YYDKDF (reference sequence). J lost 2 bases, V lost 4 bases, and 4 bases had no gene match. In nucleotides, the CDR3 is TGTGCCACCAGCATGAGACAGGGAAACACTGAAGCTTTCTTT. The encoded protein is CATSMRQGNTEAFF.

The table lists this clonotype with many counts. The V and J genes are TRBV25-1 and TRBJ1-1; D is possibly TRBD1 (6 bases). The ends were cut back, 2 bases at V and 10 bases at J, with 14 bases in the middle. Germline CDR1 MGHDK, CDR2 SYGVNS. The CDR3 is made up of 13 amino acids. The CDR3 protein is CASSEGGAFRAFF. CDR3 in DNA: TGTGCCAGCAGTGAAGGGGGGGCCTTCAGAGCTTTCTTT.

This clonotype has more than one count but fewer than ten. The chain's CDR3 is CASSDSGTGIAAFF. The CDR3 region has the DNA TGTGCCAGCAGCGACTCCGGGACAGGGATAGCGGCTTTCTTT. The rearrangement links TRBV5-4 to TRBJ1-1, with 9 bases aligning to TRBD1. The CDR3 covers 14 residues. With V trimmed by 4 bases and J by 11 bases, 12 bases remained unmatched. Germline-derived CDR1 and CDR2 are SGHNT and YYREEE (reference sequence). Using reference TRBV5-4 and TRBJ1-1 for the parts outside the CDR3, the full variable domain is ETGVTQSPTHLIKTRGQQVTLRCSSQSGHNTVSWYQQALGQGPQFIFQYYREEENGRGNFPPRFSGLQFPNYSSELNVNALELDDSALYLCASSDSGTGIAAFFGQGTRLTVV.